This T cell receptor (beta chain) derives from a study of vaccination and CD4 T cells after COVID-19. Study overall: Researchers treated cells with overlapping spike peptides taken from SARS-CoV-2, HCoV-NL63, HCoV-OC43 and HCoV-229E. Study-level results: Median reactive clonotypes, those recognizing SARS-CoV-2, rose from about 22 to 38, not significantly.

Treatment here: approximately nine-day PBMC culture with coronavirus spike peptide pools or control peptides (ViraFEST assay). Negative selection was the method that isolated CD4+ T cells after ten to eleven days of culture. Researchers used the Oncomine TCR Beta short-read assay to sequence DNA from cultured CD4+ T cells. Genomic DNA was drawn out of CD4+ T cells grown in culture. TCRdb analysed the PCR reads with MiXCR anew, one entry per CDR3 protein. The table has tens of thousands of distinct CDR3 sequences, 70% seen once. The CDR3 contains 15 residues. V shed 8 bases and J 5 bases; nucleotides not matched to a gene: 9. CDR1 is MNHEY and CDR2 is SVGEGT in the germline V gene. Concerning this clonotype itself: What it binds is not known.

The rearrangement links TRBV6-2 or TRBV6-3 to TRBJ1-2; 12 nucleotides agree with TRBD1. The source is a human donor who had recovered from COVID-19. Specimen: CD4+ T cells from blood, cultured in vitro. The CDR3 nucleotides read TGTGCCAGCGCGAACCCGGGACAGGGGGCTTATGGCTACACCTTC. Its translation: CASANPGQGAYGYTF.